Sequencing of this TCR beta chain was carried out in a study of CD8+ T cells in alopecia areata. TCR sequencing used cDNA made by reverse transcription of extracted RNA. Method: immunoSEQ multiplex PCR; TCRdb's copy keeps in-frame clones and lacks some. The sample contains under 150,000 clones, roughly 50% of which appear only once. V lost 1 base and J lost 4, with 13 bases in between. This CDR3 is 14 amino acids long. Germline CDR1 and CDR2: GTSNPN and SVGIG (reference sequence). The clonotype was recovered from a human donor with alopecia areata. The V call is TRBV30, the J call TRBJ1-2; D unclear. Input material: NKG2D-low CD8+ T cells sorted from blood. CDR3 protein: CAWSETGPGYGYTF. As DNA, the CDR3 is TGTGCCTGGAGTGAGACTGGACCTGGCTATGGCTACACCTTC. Combining the CDR3 with reference TRBV30 and TRBJ1-2 gives the whole variable domain SQTIHQWPATLVQPVGSPLSLECTVEGTSNPNLYWYRQAAGRGLQLLFYSVGIGQISSEVPQNLSASRPQDRQFILSSKKLLLSDSGFYLCAWSETGPGYGYTFGSGTRLTVV.